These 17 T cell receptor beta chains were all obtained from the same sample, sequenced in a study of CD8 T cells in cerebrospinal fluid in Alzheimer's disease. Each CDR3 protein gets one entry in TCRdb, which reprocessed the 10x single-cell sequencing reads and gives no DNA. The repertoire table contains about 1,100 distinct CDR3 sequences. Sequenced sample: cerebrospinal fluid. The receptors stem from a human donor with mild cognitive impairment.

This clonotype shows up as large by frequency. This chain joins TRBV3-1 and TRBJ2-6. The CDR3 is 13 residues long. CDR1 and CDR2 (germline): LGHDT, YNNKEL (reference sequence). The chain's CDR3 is CASSQFGANVLTF.

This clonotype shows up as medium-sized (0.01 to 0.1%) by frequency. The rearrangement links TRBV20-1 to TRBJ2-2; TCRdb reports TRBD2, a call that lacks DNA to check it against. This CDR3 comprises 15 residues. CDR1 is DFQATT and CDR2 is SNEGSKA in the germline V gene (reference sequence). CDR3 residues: CSAPRPAGGTGELFF.

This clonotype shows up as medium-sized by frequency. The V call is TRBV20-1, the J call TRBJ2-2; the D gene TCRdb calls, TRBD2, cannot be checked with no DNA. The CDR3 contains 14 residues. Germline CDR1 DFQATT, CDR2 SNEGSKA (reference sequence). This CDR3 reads CSASIGLSTGELFF.

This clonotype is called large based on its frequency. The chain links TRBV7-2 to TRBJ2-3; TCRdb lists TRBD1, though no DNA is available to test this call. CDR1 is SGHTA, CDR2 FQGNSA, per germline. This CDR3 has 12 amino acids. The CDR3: CASSSPGQGRYF.

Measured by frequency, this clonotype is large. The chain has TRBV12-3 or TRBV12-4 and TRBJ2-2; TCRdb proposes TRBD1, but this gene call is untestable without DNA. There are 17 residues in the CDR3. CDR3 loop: CASNVFGALGDTGELFF.

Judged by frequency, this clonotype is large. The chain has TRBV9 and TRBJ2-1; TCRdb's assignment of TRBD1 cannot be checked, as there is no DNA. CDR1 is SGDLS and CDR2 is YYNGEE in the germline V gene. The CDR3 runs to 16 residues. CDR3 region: CASSVITGAGANEQFF.

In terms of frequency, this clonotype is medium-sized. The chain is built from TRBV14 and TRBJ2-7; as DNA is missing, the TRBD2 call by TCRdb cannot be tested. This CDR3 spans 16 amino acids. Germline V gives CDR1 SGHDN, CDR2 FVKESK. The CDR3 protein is CASANVRGEGSYEQYF.

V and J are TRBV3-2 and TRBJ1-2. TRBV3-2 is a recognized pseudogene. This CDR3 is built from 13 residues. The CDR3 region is CASSLGRTYGYTF.

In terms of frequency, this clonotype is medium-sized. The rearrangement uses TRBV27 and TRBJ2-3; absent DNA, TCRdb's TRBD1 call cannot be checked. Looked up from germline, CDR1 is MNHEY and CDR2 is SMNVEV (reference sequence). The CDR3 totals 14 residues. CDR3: CASSLWGGLDTQYF.

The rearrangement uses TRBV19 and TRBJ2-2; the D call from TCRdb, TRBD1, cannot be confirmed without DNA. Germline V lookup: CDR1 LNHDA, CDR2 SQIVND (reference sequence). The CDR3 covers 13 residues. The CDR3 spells CASWGAGTGELFF. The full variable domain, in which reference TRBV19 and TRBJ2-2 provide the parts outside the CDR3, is DGGITQSPKYLFRKEGQNVTLSCEQNLNHDAMYWYRQDPGQGLRLIYYSQIVNDFQKGDIAEGYSVSREKKESFPLTVTSAQKNPTAFYLCASWGAGTGELFFGEGSRLTVL.

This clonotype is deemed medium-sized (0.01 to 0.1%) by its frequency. CDR3 in amino acids: CASSLKAGSYGYTF. The chain couples TRBV12-3 or TRBV12-4 to TRBJ1-2; TCRdb's D call of TRBD1 is untestable without DNA. The CDR3 is 14 residues long.

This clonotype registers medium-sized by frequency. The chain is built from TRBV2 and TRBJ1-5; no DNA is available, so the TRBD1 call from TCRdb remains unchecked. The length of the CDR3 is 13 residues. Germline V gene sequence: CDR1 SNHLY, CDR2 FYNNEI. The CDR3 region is CASSETGRRPQHF.

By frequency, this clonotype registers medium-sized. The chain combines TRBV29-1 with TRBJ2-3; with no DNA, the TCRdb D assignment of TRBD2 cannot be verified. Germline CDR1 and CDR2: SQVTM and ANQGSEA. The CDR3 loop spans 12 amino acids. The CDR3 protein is CSVSGAEDTQYF.

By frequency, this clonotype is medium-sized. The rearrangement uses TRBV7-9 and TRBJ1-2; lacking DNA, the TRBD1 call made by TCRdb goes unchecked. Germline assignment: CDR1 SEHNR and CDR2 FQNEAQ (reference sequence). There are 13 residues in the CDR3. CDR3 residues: CASTPDGSIGYTF.

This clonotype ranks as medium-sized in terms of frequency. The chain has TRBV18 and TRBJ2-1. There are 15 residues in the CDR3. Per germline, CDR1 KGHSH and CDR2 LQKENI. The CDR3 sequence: CASSPNRGSYNEQFF.

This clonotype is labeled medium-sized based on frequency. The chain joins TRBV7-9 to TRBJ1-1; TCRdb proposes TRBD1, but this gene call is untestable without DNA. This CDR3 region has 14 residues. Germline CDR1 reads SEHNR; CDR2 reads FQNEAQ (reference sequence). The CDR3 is CASSLNRVNTEAFF.

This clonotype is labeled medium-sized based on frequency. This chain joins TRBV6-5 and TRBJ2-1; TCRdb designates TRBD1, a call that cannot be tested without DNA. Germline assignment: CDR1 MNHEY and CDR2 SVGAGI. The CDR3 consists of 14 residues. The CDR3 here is CASSRRDSYNEQFF.